This T cell receptor (beta chain) comes out of a study of blood T cell repertoires in COVID-19. Before being deemed recovered, Cohort 3 donors had two negative PCRs, clearance, or symptom resolution. The germline V gene encodes CDR1 MGHDK and CDR2 SYGVNS. CDR3 length: 17 amino acids. V dropped 4 bases and J dropped 0; count of bases not matched to a gene: 6. In the original analysis: Reference gene primer amplification yielded estimated nucleated cell counts. Method: immunoSEQ multiplex PCR; TCRdb's copy keeps in-frame clones and lacks some. Clone size and the V and J calls come from that table; the DNA yielded D and trimming. Among 100,000 to 150,000 clones listed, 84% were seen once.

The sample was PBMCs or T cells enriched from blood (not recorded which). The J gene is TRBJ1-6, the V gene TRBV25-1; 7 bases map to TRBD1. This clonotype was obtained from a woman in her 30s who had recovered from COVID-19. This CDR3 reads CASSGRTGASYNSPLHF. The CDR3 DNA reads as TGTGCCAGCAGTGGACGAACAGGGGCCTCCTATAATTCACCCCTCCACTTT.